This T cell receptor beta chain derives from a study of control samples from healthy donors and cancer patients (dated by TCRdb to 2018 to 2021). In regard to this clone: The target of this receptor is not known. No base qualities exist here, and no much larger clone lies one base off it.

Receptors were amplified or captured by the immunoSEQ multiplex PCR assay. TCRdb provides this immuneACCESS table in a form limited to in-frame rearrangements. Some clones are lacking; in checked studies, under half of them reflect an unresolved V gene, and why the rest are absent is not known. Recorded for this sample are about 180,000 clones; nearly 90% of them occurred a single time. Around 1.5% of the sample rests with the top ten. The V end gives up 4 bases and the J end 4 bases, leaving 9 bases in the junction not matched to a gene. Taken from cysteine to phenylalanine, the CDR3 has 17 residues. Just the 51-base CDR3 DNA is kept, in frame starting at base 1. Per the germline V gene, SGDLS is the CDR1 and YYNGEE is the CDR2.

The sample consisted of blood. This receptor was obtained from a woman between 50 and 59 years old in good health. The V and J genes are TRBV9 and TRBJ1-5; 12 middle bases align to TRBD1. The CDR3 has the sequence CASSRDRGPGSNQPQHF. The DNA sequence follows: TGTGCCAGCAGCCGGGACAGGGGGCCAGGGAGTAATCAGCCCCAGCATTTT.